The 2 T cell receptor beta chains presented below share a single source sample, sequenced in a study of T cells after yellow fever vaccination. TCRdb re-called the 5' RACE reads through MiXCR, storing one row per CDR3 protein. Of about 210,000 distinct CDR3 sequences listed, about 7% are singletons. This sample comprised CD4+ T cells sorted from PBMCs, obtained on the day of the yellow fever booster vaccination. The receptors stem from a man aged 30 to 39 who received the YFV17D yellow fever vaccine.

This clonotype was detected ten times or more. The J gene is TRBJ1-2, the V gene TRBV5-8; 12 bases align to TRBD1. V trimming: 4 bases; J trimming: 8 bases; junction bases outside the gene matches: 6. Germline lookup yields CDR1 SGHTS and CDR2 YDEGEE. This CDR3 region has 14 residues. CDR3 coding DNA: TGTGCCAGCAGCCGCGGGACAGGGGGCTCCGGCTACACCTTC. Its translation is CASSRGTGGSGYTF.

This clonotype was recorded many times. The chain is built from TRBV6-5 and TRBJ2-1, with TRBD2 identical over 10 bases. CDR1 MNHEY and CDR2 SVGAGI come from the germline V gene. This CDR3 spans 19 amino acids. The J segment lost 3 bases and the V segment lost 4 bases, leaving 15 bases of the junction unmatched. This chain's CDR3 is CASSFQAASGRGGYNEQFF. CDR3 sequence (DNA): TGTGCCAGCAGTTTTCAGGCGGCTAGCGGGAGAGGGGGCTACAATGAGCAGTTCTTC.